What follows are 8 T cell receptor beta chains derived from one specimen sequenced in a study of blood T cell repertoires in COVID-19. Profiled with immunoSEQ multiplex PCR; TCRdb holds only in-frame clones, not every one. Here the sample spans some 62,000 clones, roughly 85% being singletons. The source material was peripheral blood. Source of these receptors: a woman at least 80 years old with acute or convalescent COVID-19.

This chain connects TRBV19 to TRBJ1-2; 9 bases match TRBD1. Germline V gives CDR1 LNHDA, CDR2 SQIVND (reference sequence). The CDR3 runs 17 residues. The V and J ends lost 4 bases and 4 bases, in that order; junction bases with no gene match: 13. The DNA for the CDR3 is TGTGCCAGTAGTACCGAAAAGCCGGGACAGGGTGGCTATGGCTACACCTTC. Its translation is CASSTEKPGQGGYGYTF.

The V gene is TRBV27, the J gene TRBJ1-5; TRBD1 aligns across 9 bases. This CDR3 is built from 13 residues. CDR1 is MNHEY, CDR2 SMNVEV, per germline (reference sequence). J was trimmed by 3 bases and V by 8 bases; bases with no gene match: 2. In DNA form, the CDR3 reads TGTGCCAGCCGGGACAGGGCCAATCAGCCCCAGCATTTT. Protein product: CASRDRANQPQHF.

For the CDR3, the DNA is TGTGCCAGCAGCTTGACAGAGAACACTGAAGCTTTCTTT. Translating gives CASSLTENTEAFF. J is TRBJ1-1 and V is TRBV7-2, with D tentatively TRBD1 (5 bases). In germline, CDR1 is SGHTA, CDR2 FQGNSA. This CDR3 has 13 amino acids. V dropped 3 bases and J dropped 1 base, with 6 bases sitting between them. The full variable domain, rest sourced from reference TRBV7-2 and TRBJ1-1, is GAGVSQSPSNKVTEKGKDVELRCDPISGHTALYWYRQSLGQGLEFLIYFQGNSAPDKSGLPSDRFSAERTGGSVSTLTIQRTQQEDSAVYLCASSLTENTEAFFGQGTRLTVV.

This sequence joins TRBV6-4 and TRBJ2-3; 8 bases are shared with TRBD2. V dropped 6 bases and J dropped 1; count of bases not matched to a gene: 9. CDR1 is MRHNA, CDR2 SNTAGT, per germline. The CDR3 runs to 16 residues. CDR3 region: CASSATPGGGTDTQYF. Written as DNA, the CDR3 is TGTGCCAGCAGCGCTACCCCCGGGGGGGGCACAGATACGCAGTATTTT.

V usage is TRBV6-5 and J usage is TRBJ1-6, with TRBD1 identical over 7 bases. With 0 bases clipped from V and 6 bases from J, the junction kept 2 bases outside the gene matches. CDR3 length equals 15 residues. The germline V gene encodes CDR1 MNHEY and CDR2 SVGAGI. As DNA, the CDR3 is TGTGCCAGCAGTTACTCGTACAGGGGTAATTCACCCCTCCACTTT. Translation: CASSYSYRGNSPLHF.

The rearrangement uses TRBV28 and TRBJ2-7; the D is unclear. V lost 5 bases and J lost 2, with 7 bases in between. CDR3 length: 12 amino acids. Looked up from germline, CDR1 is MDHEN and CDR2 is SYDVKM. The CDR3 loop is CASSPIPYEQYF. DNA for the CDR3: TGTGCCAGCAGTCCCATCCCCTACGAGCAGTACTTC.

The genes are TRBV5-6 and TRBJ1-6; TRBD1 matches 11 bases. Germline V gene lookup returns CDR1 SGHDT and CDR2 YYEEEE. This CDR3 has 14 amino acids. V lost 6 bases, J lost 10 bases, and 6 bases stayed unmatched. CDR3 nucleotides: TGTGCCAGCAACTTTAGGACAGGGGGCTCACCCCTCCACTTT. Its translation: CASNFRTGGSPLHF.

V gene TRBV28 combines with J gene TRBJ2-7; TRBD1 is a possible D gene (6 bases). The CDR3 runs to 14 residues. The V end lost 6 bases, the J end lost 5 bases, and 17 bases lay between the germline ends. In germline, CDR1 is MDHEN, CDR2 SYDVKM. The CDR3 region is CASRPSSSGDEQYF. The CDR3 DNA reads TGTGCCAGCAGACCGAGTAGTTCAGGGGACGAGCAGTACTTC.